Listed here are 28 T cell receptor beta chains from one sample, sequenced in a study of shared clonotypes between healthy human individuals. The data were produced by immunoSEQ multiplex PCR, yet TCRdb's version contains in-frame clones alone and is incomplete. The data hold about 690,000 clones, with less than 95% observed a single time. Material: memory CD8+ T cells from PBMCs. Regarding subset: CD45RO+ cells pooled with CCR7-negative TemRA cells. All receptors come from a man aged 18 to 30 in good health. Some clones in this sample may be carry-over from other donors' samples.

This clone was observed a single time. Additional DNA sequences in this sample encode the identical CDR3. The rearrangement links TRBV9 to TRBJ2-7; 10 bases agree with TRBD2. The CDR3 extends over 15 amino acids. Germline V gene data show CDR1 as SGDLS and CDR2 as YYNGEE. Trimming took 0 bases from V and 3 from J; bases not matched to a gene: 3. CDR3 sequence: CASSVGASGSYEQYF. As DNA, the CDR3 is TGTGCCAGCAGCGTAGGGGCTAGCGGGAGCTACGAGCAGTACTTC. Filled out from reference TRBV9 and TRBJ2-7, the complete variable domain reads DSGVTQTPKHLITATGQRVTLRCSPRSGDLSVYWYQQSLDQGLQFLIQYYNGEERAKGNILERFSAQQFPDLHSELNLSSLELGDSALYFCASSVGASGSYEQYFGPGTRLTVT.

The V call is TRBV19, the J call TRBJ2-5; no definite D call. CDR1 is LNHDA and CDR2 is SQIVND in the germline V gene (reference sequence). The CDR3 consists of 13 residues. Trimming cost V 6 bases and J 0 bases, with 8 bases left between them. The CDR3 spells CASRTPNQETQYF. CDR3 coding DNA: TGTGCCAGTAGAACACCTAACCAAGAGACCCAGTACTTC. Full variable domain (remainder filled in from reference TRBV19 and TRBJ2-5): DGGITQSPKYLFRKEGQNVTLSCEQNLNHDAMYWYRQDPGQGLRLIYYSQIVNDFQKGDIAEGYSVSREKKESFPLTVTSAQKNPTAFYLCASRTPNQETQYFGPGTRLLVL.

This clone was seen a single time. Here the CDR3 reads CASSNLWTGGDTQYF. The DNA for the CDR3 is TGTGCCAGCAGCAACCTCTGGACAGGGGGGGATACGCAGTATTTT. This chain links TRBV21-1 with TRBJ2-3; TRBD1 reflects the table's D call only, with no check against the DNA. TRBV21-1 is classified as a pseudogene. This CDR3 comprises 15 residues.

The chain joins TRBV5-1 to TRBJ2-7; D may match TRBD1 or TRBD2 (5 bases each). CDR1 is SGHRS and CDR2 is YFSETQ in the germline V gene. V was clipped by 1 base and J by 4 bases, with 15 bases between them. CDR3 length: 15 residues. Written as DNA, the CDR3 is TGCGCCAGCAGCTTGACACCGGGACGGGAATACGAGCAGTACTTC. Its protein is CASSLTPGREYEQYF.

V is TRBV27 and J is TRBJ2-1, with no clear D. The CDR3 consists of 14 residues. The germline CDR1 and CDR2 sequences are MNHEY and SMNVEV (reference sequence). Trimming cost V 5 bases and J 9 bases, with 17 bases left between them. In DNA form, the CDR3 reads TGTGCCAGCAGTGAGGCCGGCCGTCAGAGTGAGCAGTTCTTC. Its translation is CASSEAGRQSEQFF.

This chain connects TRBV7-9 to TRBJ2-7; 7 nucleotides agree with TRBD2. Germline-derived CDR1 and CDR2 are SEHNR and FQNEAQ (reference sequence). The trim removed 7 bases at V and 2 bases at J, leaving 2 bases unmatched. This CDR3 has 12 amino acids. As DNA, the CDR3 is TGTGCCAGCAACGGGGGGACCTACGAGCAGTACTTC. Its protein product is CASNGGTYEQYF.

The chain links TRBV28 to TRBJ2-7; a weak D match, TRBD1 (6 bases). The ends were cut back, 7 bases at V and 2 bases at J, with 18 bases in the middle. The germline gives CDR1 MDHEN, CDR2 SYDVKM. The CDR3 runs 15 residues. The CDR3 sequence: CASKEVPGAPYEQYF. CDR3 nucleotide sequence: TGTGCCAGCAAAGAGGTCCCAGGGGCGCCCTACGAGCAGTACTTC.

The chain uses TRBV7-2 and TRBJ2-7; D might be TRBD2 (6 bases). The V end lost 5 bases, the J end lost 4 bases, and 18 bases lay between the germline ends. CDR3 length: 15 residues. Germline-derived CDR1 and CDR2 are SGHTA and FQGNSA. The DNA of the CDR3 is TGTGCCAGCAGCCCAACCGGGGGTGGCGGTTACGAGCAGTACTTC. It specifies CASSPTGGGGYEQYF.

This chain's CDR3 is CASSSRQGLTWYNEQFF. CDR3 bases: TGTGCCAGCAGCTCCCGACAGGGTTTAACTTGGTACAATGAGCAGTTCTTC. The gene calls are TRBV5-6 and TRBJ2-1; 7 bases agree with TRBD1. Germline CDR1 is SGHDT and CDR2 is YYEEEE. The CDR3 loop spans 17 amino acids. Trimming removed 3 bases from V and 4 bases from J; junction bases left unmatched: 13.

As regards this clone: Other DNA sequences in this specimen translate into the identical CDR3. CDR3 loop: CASSLGGDTEAFF. CDR3 nucleotides: TGTGCCAGCAGCCTAGGGGGCGACACTGAAGCTTTCTTT. The chain employs TRBV9 and TRBJ1-1, with 7 bases lining up with TRBD1. The germline gives CDR1 SGDLS, CDR2 YYNGEE. CDR3 length equals 13 residues. V gave up 4 bases and J gave up 3 bases; unmatched junction bases: 3.

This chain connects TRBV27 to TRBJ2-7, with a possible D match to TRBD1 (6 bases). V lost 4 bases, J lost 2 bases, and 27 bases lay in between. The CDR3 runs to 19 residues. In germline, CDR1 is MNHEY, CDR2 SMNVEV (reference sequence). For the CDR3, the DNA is TGTGCCAGCAGTTATACGGTTTTGGGACACCCAGAGACCCCCTACGAGCAGTACTTC. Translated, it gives CASSYTVLGHPETPYEQYF.

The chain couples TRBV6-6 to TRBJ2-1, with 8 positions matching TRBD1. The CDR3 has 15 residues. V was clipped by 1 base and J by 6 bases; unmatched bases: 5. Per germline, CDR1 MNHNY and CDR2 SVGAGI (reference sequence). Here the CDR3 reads CASSYYQGASNEQFF. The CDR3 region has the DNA TGTGCCAGCAGTTACTATCAGGGGGCCTCCAATGAGCAGTTCTTC.

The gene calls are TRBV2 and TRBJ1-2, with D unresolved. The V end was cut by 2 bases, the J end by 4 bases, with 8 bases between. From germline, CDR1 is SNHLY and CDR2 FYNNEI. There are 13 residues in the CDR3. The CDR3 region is CASSELVSYGYTF. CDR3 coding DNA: TGTGCCAGCAGTGAATTAGTGTCCTATGGCTACACCTTC. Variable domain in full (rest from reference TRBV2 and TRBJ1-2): EPEVTQTPSHQVTQMGQEVILRCVPISNHLYFYWYRQILGQKVEFLVSFYNNEISEKSEIFDDQFSVERPDGSNFTLKIRSTKLEDSAMYFCASSELVSYGYTFGSGTRLTVV.

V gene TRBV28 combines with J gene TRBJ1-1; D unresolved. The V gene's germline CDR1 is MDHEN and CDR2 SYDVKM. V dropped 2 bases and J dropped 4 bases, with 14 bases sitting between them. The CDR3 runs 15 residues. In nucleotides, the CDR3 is TGTGCCAGCAGTTTAGCTCGTGGTGCCGCCACTGAAGCTTTCTTT. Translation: CASSLARGAATEAFF.

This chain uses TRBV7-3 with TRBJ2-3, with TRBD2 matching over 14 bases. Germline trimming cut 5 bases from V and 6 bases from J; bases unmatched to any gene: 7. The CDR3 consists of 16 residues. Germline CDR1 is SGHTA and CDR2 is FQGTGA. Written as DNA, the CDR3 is TGTGCCAGCAGCGTCAGACTAGCGGGAGGGCCGGATACGCAGTATTTT. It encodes CASSVRLAGGPDTQYF.

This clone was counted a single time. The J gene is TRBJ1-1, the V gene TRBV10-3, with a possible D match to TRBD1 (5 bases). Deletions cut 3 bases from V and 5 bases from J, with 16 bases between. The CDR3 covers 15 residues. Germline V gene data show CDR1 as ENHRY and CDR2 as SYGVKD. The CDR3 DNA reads TGTGCCATCAGTGAAAAACCGGGGGGTGCGACTGAAGCTTTCTTT. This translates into CAISEKPGGATEAFF.

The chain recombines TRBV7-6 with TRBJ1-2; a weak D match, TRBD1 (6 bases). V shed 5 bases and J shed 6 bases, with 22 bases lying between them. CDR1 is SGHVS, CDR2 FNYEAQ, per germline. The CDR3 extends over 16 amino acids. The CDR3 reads CASSPVLPTTGDGYTF. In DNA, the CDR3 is TGTGCCAGCAGCCCCGTTCTTCCCACGACAGGAGATGGCTACACCTTC.

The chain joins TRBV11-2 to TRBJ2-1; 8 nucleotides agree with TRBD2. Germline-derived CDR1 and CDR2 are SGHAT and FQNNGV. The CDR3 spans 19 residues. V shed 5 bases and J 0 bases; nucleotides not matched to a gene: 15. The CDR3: CASSPRRRGVQFSYNEQFF. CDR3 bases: TGTGCCAGCAGCCCCCGGCGGCGGGGGGTTCAATTCTCCTACAATGAGCAGTTCTTC.

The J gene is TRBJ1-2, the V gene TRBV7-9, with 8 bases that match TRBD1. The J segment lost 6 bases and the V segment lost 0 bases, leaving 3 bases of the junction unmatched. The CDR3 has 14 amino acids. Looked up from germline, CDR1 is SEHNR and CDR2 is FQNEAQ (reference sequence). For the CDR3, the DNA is TGTGCCAGCAGCTTAGCGGTGACAGGGGATGGCTACACCTTC. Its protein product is CASSLAVTGDGYTF.

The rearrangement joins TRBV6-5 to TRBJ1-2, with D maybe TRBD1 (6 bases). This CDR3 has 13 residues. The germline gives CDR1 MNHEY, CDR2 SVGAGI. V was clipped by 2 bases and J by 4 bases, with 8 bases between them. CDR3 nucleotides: TGTGCCAGCAGTTACCAGGGGAGCTATGGCTACACCTTC. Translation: CASSYQGSYGYTF.

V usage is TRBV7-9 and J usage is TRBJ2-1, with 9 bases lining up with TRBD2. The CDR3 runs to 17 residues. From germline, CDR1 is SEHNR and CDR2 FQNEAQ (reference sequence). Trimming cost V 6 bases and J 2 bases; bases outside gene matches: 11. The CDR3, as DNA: TGTGCCAGCAGGGGGAGGGTCCTAGCGGGACCCTACAATGAGCAGTTCTTC. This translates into CASRGRVLAGPYNEQFF.

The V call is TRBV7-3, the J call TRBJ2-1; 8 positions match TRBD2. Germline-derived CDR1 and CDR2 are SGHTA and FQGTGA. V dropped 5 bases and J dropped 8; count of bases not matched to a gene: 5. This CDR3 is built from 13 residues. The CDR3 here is CASSRLASHEQFF. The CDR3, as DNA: TGTGCCAGCAGCCGACTAGCGTCCCATGAGCAGTTCTTC. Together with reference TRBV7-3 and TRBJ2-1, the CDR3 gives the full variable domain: GAGVSQTPSNKVTEKGKYVELRCDPISGHTALYWYRQSLGQGPEFLIYFQGTGAADDSGLPNDRFFAVRPEGSVSTLKIQRTERGDSAVYLCASSRLASHEQFFGPGTRLTVL.

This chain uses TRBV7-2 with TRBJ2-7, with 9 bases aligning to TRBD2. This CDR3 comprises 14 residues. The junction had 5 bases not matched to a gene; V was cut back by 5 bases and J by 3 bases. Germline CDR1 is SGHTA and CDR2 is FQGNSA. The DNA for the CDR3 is TGTGCCAGCAGCCCTACGACTAGCGGCTACGAGCAGTACTTC. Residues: CASSPTTSGYEQYF. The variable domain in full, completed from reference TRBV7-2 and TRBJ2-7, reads GAGVSQSPSNKVTEKGKDVELRCDPISGHTALYWYRQSLGQGLEFLIYFQGNSAPDKSGLPSDRFSAERTGGSVSTLTIQRTQQEDSAVYLCASSPTTSGYEQYFGPGTRLTVT.

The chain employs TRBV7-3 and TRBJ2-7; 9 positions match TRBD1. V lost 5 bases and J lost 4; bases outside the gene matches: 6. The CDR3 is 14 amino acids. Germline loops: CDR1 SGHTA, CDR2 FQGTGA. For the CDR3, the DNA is TGTGCCAGCAGCCACAGGGGGCTCCCATACGAGCAGTACTTC. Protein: CASSHRGLPYEQYF.

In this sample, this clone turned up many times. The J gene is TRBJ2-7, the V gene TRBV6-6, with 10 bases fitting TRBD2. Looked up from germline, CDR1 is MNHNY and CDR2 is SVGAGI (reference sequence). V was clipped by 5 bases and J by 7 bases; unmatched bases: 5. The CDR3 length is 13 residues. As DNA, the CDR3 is TGTGCCAGCAGTCCTAGCGGGAGTCAAGAGCAGTACTTC. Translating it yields CASSPSGSQEQYF.

This CDR3 reads CATSTRGSHEQYF. CDR3 bases: TGTGCCACTTCGACAAGGGGATCCCACGAGCAGTACTTC. V is TRBV27 and J is TRBJ2-7; D might be TRBD1 (5 bases). Trimming removed 10 bases at V and 5 bases at J, with 18 bases between. Per germline, CDR1 MNHEY and CDR2 SMNVEV (reference sequence). The CDR3 consists of 13 residues.

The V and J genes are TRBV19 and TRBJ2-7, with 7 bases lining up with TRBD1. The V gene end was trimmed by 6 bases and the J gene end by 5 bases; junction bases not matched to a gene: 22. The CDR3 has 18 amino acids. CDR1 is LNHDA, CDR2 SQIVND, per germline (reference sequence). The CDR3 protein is CASRGFPDGQAVDHEQYF. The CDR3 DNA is TGTGCCAGTAGGGGCTTCCCGGATGGACAGGCGGTCGACCACGAGCAGTACTTC.

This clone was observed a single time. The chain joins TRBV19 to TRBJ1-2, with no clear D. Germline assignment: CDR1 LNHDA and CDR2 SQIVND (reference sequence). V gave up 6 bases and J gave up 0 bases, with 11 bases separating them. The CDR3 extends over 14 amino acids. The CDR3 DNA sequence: TGTGCCAGTAGCGGGATGTACTCTAACTATGGCTACACCTTC. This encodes CASSGMYSNYGYTF.